These 12 T cell receptor beta chains came from one sample sequenced in a study of T cells in Graves' hyperthyroidism and ophthalmopathy. Using RNA transcripts as the source, TCR beta CDR3 regions were amplified. Primed by the HTBI set, a first-round RT-PCR was run on the TCR CDR3. TCRdb called the multiplex PCR reads again in MiXCR, with one record for every CDR3 protein. The profile shows some 200,000 distinct CDR3 sequences, less than 20% of them singletons. Material for sequencing was blood. The receptors stem from a woman between 50 and 59 years old with Graves' hyperthyroidism.

This clonotype was seen once. This may come from a read error, since a much larger clone is one base off. This chain joins TRBV28 and TRBJ2-7, with 11 bases identical to TRBD1. The CDR3 sequence is 15 residues long. Germline assignment: CDR1 MDHEN and CDR2 SYDVKM. In DNA form, the CDR3 reads TGTGCCAGCCGGGACAGGGGGGTAATTTTCTACGAGCAGCACTTC. As protein: CASRDRGVIFYEQHF.

This clonotype was found many times. One end of the junction varies from germline; a read error may be responsible. CDR3 sequence: CASTLSDYGYTF. In DNA, the CDR3 is TGTGCCAGCACCTTATCCGATTATGGCTACACCTTC. This chain connects TRBV7-9 to TRBJ1-2, with D hard to call. The CDR3 has 12 residues. Germline assignment: CDR1 SEHNR and CDR2 FQNEAQ (reference sequence).

CDR3 in amino acids: CASSERPGPLHF. For the CDR3, the DNA is TGTGCCAGCAGTGAGAGACCCGGACCCCTCCACTTT. The chain combines TRBV6-1 with TRBJ1-6; D is undetermined. V was shortened by 3 bases and J by 12 bases, with 9 bases between the two germline ends. Per germline, CDR1 MNHNS and CDR2 SASEGT. This CDR3 has 12 amino acids.

This clonotype was observed a single time. This sequence may be a read error, since a much larger clone differs from it by one base. The CDR3 coding sequence is TGTGCCAGCAGCTCGGGGGACATATCCTACGGGCAGTACTTC. Amino acid sequence: CASSSGDISYGQYF. V gene TRBV2 combines with J gene TRBJ2-7; D could derive from TRBD1 or TRBD2 (6 bases each). This CDR3 contains 14 residues. The V gene's germline CDR1 is SNHLY and CDR2 FYNNEI.

Ten or more counts support this clonotype. The chain couples TRBV28 to TRBJ2-5; 11 bases map to TRBD2. Germline CDR1 reads MDHEN; CDR2 reads SYDVKM. The CDR3 is 16 residues long. Trimming cost V 1 base and J 5 bases; bases outside gene matches: 6. For the CDR3, the DNA is TGTGCCAGCAGTTTATTAGCGGGAGGGCCCCCTGAGACCCAGTACTTC. It specifies CASSLLAGGPPETQYF.

This clonotype was seen at least ten times. This chain links TRBV12-3 or TRBV12-4 with TRBJ2-7, with D possibly matching TRBD1 (6 bases). Trimming removed 1 base at V and 3 bases at J, with 10 bases between. The CDR3 has 14 amino acids. As DNA, the CDR3 is TGTGCCAGCAGTTTAGACAGGGAAAACTACGAGCAGTACTTC. It encodes CASSLDRENYEQYF.

Many counts were recorded for this clonotype. The CDR3 nucleotides are TGTGCCAGCAGCTTAGCGCTGCGGGACGGCATCATGAGTTACACTGAAGCTTTCTTT. It is translated as CASSLALRDGIMSYTEAFF. The chain couples TRBV11-1 to TRBJ1-1, with a possible D match to TRBD1 (5 bases). V lost 0 bases to trimming and J lost 3 bases, with 23 bases between them. The CDR3 extends over 19 amino acids. CDR1 SGHAT and CDR2 FQDESV come from the germline V gene (reference sequence).

This clonotype showed up many times. This chain connects TRBV7-9 to TRBJ2-7; TRBD1 is a possible D gene (7 bases). Between the trimmed V and J ends, which lost 5 bases and 5 bases, there was a span of 19 bases. CDR3 length: 15 residues. CDR1 is SEHNR and CDR2 is FQNEAQ in the germline V gene (reference sequence). The CDR3 reads CASSPTSGGSDEQYF. In DNA form, the CDR3 reads TGTGCCAGCAGCCCGACGTCAGGGGGGTCGGACGAGCAGTACTTC.

The rearrangement joins TRBV30 to TRBJ1-2; 9 nucleotides line up with TRBD1. Germline values: CDR1 GTSNPN, CDR2 SVGIG (reference sequence). The CDR3 is made up of 13 amino acids. J gave up 4 bases and V 4 bases, and 4 bases lay outside the gene matches. This CDR3 reads CAWMHRGLYGYTF. CDR3 nucleotide sequence: TGTGCCTGGATGCACAGGGGGCTCTATGGCTACACCTTC.

This clonotype was seen repeatedly, ten times or more. The chain recombines TRBV11-2 with TRBJ1-5, with TRBD1 as a possible D gene (5 bases). V lost 1 base, J lost 0 bases, and 7 bases lay in between. The CDR3 has 15 residues. Germline assignment: CDR1 SGHAT and CDR2 FQNNGV. The CDR3, as DNA: TGTGCCAGCAGCTTAGGACAGTTTAGCAATCAGCCCCAGCATTTT. This sequence encodes CASSLGQFSNQPQHF. Full variable domain (rest looked up from reference TRBV11-2 and TRBJ1-5): EAGVAQSPRYKIIEKRQSVAFWCNPISGHATLYWYQQILGQGPKLLIQFQNNGVVDDSQLPKDRFSAERLKGVDSTLKIQPAKLEDSAVYLCASSLGQFSNQPQHFGDGTRLSIL.

This clonotype was seen repeatedly, ten times or more. V is TRBV11-2 and J is TRBJ2-1; D ambiguous. V gave up 1 base and J gave up 10 bases, with 8 bases separating them. The germline V gene encodes CDR1 SGHAT and CDR2 FQNNGV. The length of the CDR3 is 12 residues. The CDR3 sequence is CASSLALKEQFF. The CDR3 nucleotides are TGTGCCAGCAGCTTAGCTCTAAAGGAGCAGTTCTTC.

This clonotype was recorded at least ten times. The chain links TRBV7-9 to TRBJ2-1, with TRBD2 matching over 8 bases. Germline loops: CDR1 SEHNR, CDR2 FQNEAQ (reference sequence). V dropped 3 bases and J dropped 4; count of bases not matched to a gene: 8. This CDR3 has 16 residues. As DNA, the CDR3 is TGTGCCAGCAGCTTTCTTAGCGGGAAGAAATACAATGAGCAGTTCTTC. Its translation: CASSFLSGKKYNEQFF.